This TCR beta chain was sequenced in a study of shared clonotypes between healthy human individuals (dated by TCRdb to 2018 to 2020). With respect to the entire study: The cohort included three men and a couple of women between 18 and 49 years of age. For each donor, CD4 naive and CD4 memory were each run on three plates, CD8 naive on two plates, and CD8 memory on one plate. Each donor's leukapheresis produced roughly between roughly 0.94 and 9.5 billion PBMCs. Blood TCR repertoires of a handful of healthy adults were deeply sequenced to estimate repertoire size and the extent of clonotype sharing between individuals. Different laboratories and diverse techniques were used to prepare libraries and sequence TCR repertoires, to increase sequencing depth and limit assay-specific biases.

Donors were healthy HIV-negative adults with no recently reported acute infections or vaccinations. Every donor was a Caucasian adult residing in Nashville, Tennessee, USA. Magnetic negative selection was used to enrich CD4+ T cells, after which naive cells were positively selected on CD45RA and the negative fraction became the memory subset. Blood was collected by leukapheresis, and PBMCs were isolated by Ficoll-Histopaque density gradient centrifugation and then cryopreserved in liquid nitrogen vapor phase. Analytical flow cytometry was used to check the purity and quantity of each magnetically sorted T cell population. Genomic DNA was isolated from every sorted fraction and measured by UV absorbance on a Nanodrop 2000c. On the study overall, not on this receptor specifically: The genetic and exposure-history diversity represented was limited by the small number of donors. Larger estimated clonotype richness was generally found for naive subsets than for memory subsets. Pairwise subsampling led to the expectation that sequencing depth would affect the degree of clonotype sharing among donors. When a handful of donors were compared, the shared fraction of clonotypes was 5% to 6.5% for naive CD4, 3% to 4% for naive CD8, 2% to 2.5% for memory CD4, and approximately 0.4% for memory CD8. Rarefaction of sorted-subset datasets indicated incomplete sequencing despite the large sequencing depth. Compared with non-shared clonotypes, clonotypes shared by all four sorted-subset donors had higher generation probabilities. Only blood was sampled, and tissue TCR repertoires likely differ from those in blood.

Regarding this clone: Its antigen is currently not known. It has no much larger one-base neighbor in the sample; base qualities were not kept.

Looking up the germline V gene (reference sequence) yields CDR1 GTSNPN and CDR2 SVGIG. Unmatched junction bases come to 16, with V trimmed by 3 bases and J by 4 bases. The CDR3 has 17 amino acids, counting the end cysteine and phenylalanine. The only DNA kept is the CDR3, 51 bases in frame from the first base. Using the deep immunoSEQ assay, multiplex PCR amplified TCR CDR3 regions from genomic DNA. Genomic DNA extracted from each cell subset was distributed evenly over all wells of several immunoSEQ 96-well plates, and each plate served as one replicate. For sorted subsets, each replicate PCR was loaded with approximately 0.2 ug genomic DNA, equivalent to approximately 27,000 T cell genomes. Purified libraries were measured with a Qubit 3.0 fluorometer, size-checked on a Bioanalyzer 2100, and measured again with the KAPA Library Quantification kit. Every immunoSEQ 96-well plate was sequenced on a dedicated single-read 150-cycle Illumina NextSeq 550 flow cell. The study's processing was this. Because the immunoSEQ output held only junctional sequences and lacked quality scores, the filtering could not match the filtering applied to full-length reads. Sequences were annotated with PyIR, a Python wrapper for IgBLAST v1.9, and V/J genes and CDR3 were assigned using IMGT germline references. Any read was removed if the V/J assignment was weak (E-value above 1e-6), the CDR3 was missing, or the read contained stop codons, out-of-frame junctions, or ambiguous translated residues. V3J clonotypes were defined as sequences sharing an identical inferred V gene, J gene, and CDR3 amino acid sequence. The percentage overlap between two repertoires was calculated by dividing the number of shared unique clonotypes by the size of the smaller repertoire. Three approaches were used to assess repertoire richness: RTK rarefaction, the Chao1 estimator, and Recon v2.1 estimates of unobserved clonotypes. Generation probabilities for all TCRbeta clonotypes obtained by the gDNA method from a handful of donors were computed using OLGA. TCRdb re-hosts the immuneACCESS table, in-frame sequences only. Its copies lack some clones; in the studies checked, an unresolved V gene accounts for under half of them, and the cause for the rest is not known. For V, J and clone size, that table is used; D and trimming come from the DNA. The sample includes under 1,900,000 clones, with 98% observed a single time. Jointly, the top ten make up around 0.38% of the sample.

The clonotype originates from a man aged 30-40 years in good health. The sample consisted of naive CD4+ T cells sorted from blood. The cell subset or site label of this sample denotes: CD45RA+ positively selected. The chain joins TRBV30 to TRBJ2-7; a stretch of 9 junction bases matches TRBD2. The CDR3 has the sequence CAWSAGPKGLALYEQYF. The DNA sequence is given as TGTGCCTGGAGCGCAGGACCTAAGGGACTAGCATTATACGAGCAGTACTTC.